This T cell receptor beta chain originates from a study of PD-1 blockade in classical Hodgkin lymphoma. Brentuximab vedotin exposure varied, and every patient relapsed after autologous stem cell transplantation. CDR1 SGHNT and CDR2 YYREEE come from the germline V gene (reference sequence). The J segment lost 0 bases and the V segment lost 4 bases, leaving 6 bases of the junction unmatched. There are 17 residues in the CDR3. Measured with immunoSEQ multiplex PCR; TCRdb has only the in-frame clones, and not every one. The table records some 63,000 clones, over 85% of them present only once. Source: peripheral blood mononuclear cells (PBMCs), taken at baseline. V usage is TRBV5-4 and J usage is TRBJ2-1; 11 bases fit TRBD2. The TCR comes from a human donor with classical Hodgkin lymphoma. The CDR3 loop reads CASSGTSGPISYNEQFF. The CDR3 nucleotides are TGTGCCAGCAGCGGGACTAGCGGACCCATCTCCTACAATGAGCAGTTCTTC.